This TCR beta chain was recovered during a study of CD8 T cells in Susac syndrome. CDR3 length: 15 residues. Looked up from germline, CDR1 is SGHTA and CDR2 is FQGNSA. V gave up 5 bases and J gave up 5 bases, with 19 bases separating them. In blood CD8+ and CD4+ T cells, TCR beta underwent sequencing. TEMRA cells were FACS-enriched, unlike CD8+ and CD4+ T cells, which were negatively isolated. Random hexamers were used to reverse transcribe the RNA input (about 0.45 to 1 ug). Across 54 Vbeta and 13 Jbeta, immunoSEQ multiplex PCR amplified TCR beta CDR3. One entry per CDR3 protein results from TCRdb running MiXCR on the immunoSEQ multiplex PCR reads. The sample lists 100,000 to 150,000 distinct CDR3 sequences, 90% to 95% occurring once. Concerning this clonotype itself: Its antigen is not known.

The study's findings and limits: Only a relatively small number of individuals were included in the TCR sequencing and HLA analysis.

This clonotype was sampled from a human donor in good health. The rearrangement links TRBV7-2 to TRBJ2-7, with D possibly called TRBD1 or TRBD2 (5 bases each). Sequencing input: CD4+ T cells from PBMCs. CDR3 in DNA: TGTGCCAGCAGCCCGAGATCCCCCGGGGCCCACGAGCAGTACTTC. It encodes CASSPRSPGAHEQYF. The variable domain in full, completed from reference TRBV7-2 and TRBJ2-7, reads GAGVSQSPSNKVTEKGKDVELRCDPISGHTALYWYRQSLGQGLEFLIYFQGNSAPDKSGLPSDRFSAERTGGSVSTLTIQRTQQEDSAVYLCASSPRSPGAHEQYFGPGTRLTVT.